This TCR beta chain stems from a study of early T cells in non-severe SARS-CoV-2 infection. Overall study: From unsorted whole blood, bulk RNA was sequenced, and the chains remained unpaired. Points from the study as a whole: Anti-spike CD8 responses were favored by VDJdb matching, which missed private and CD4 specificities.

The CDR3 spans 15 residues. CDR1 is SGHTA and CDR2 is FQGNSA in the germline V gene. The trim removed 5 bases at V and 1 base at J, leaving 5 bases unmatched. Concerning this clonotype itself: Antigen specificity is unknown.

Unique molecular identifiers (one per individual cDNA molecule) were attached. TCRdb reprocessed the 5' RACE reads with MiXCR, giving one entry per CDR3 protein. The table includes 59,000 or so distinct CDR3 sequences, about 12% detected once. Sequenced here: whole blood, sampled at baseline. The clonotype was recovered from an adult who was a healthcare worker with PCR-confirmed SARS-CoV-2 infection or an uninfected control (not recorded which). The V gene is TRBV7-2, the J gene TRBJ1-5; TRBD1 matches 7 bases. The CDR3 coding sequence is TGTGCCAGCAGCACAGGGGTTCGGAGCAATCAGCCCCAGCATTTT. Translated: CASSTGVRSNQPQHF.